This TCR beta chain was observed in a study of vaccination and CD4 T cells after COVID-19. Looking at the study overall: Post-COVID draws came a median approximately 100 days after diagnosis (range 35 to 161). At a median 72 days (range 14 to 241) after dose two, post-vaccine samples were obtained.

The Oncomine TCR Beta short-read assay was what sequenced the DNA obtained from cultured CD4+ T cells. MiXCR, applied by TCRdb to the PCR reads, yields one record per CDR3 protein. The profile shows around 16,000 distinct CDR3 sequences, roughly 56% of them singletons. Study-wide findings and caveats: Convalescent patients saw a median roughly 85% of their reactive clones show up only after vaccination.

The treatment is: 10-day PBMC culture with coronavirus spike peptide pools or control peptides (ViraFEST assay). Germline CDR1 reads MNHEY; CDR2 reads SMNVEV (reference sequence). The CDR3 length is 14 residues. Trimming cost V 8 bases and J 7 bases; bases outside gene matches: 8. Note on this clonotype: What it binds is unknown.

The chain carries TRBV27 and TRBJ1-4; 9 positions match TRBD1. Sequenced sample: CD4+ T cells from blood, cultured in vitro. The clonotype was recovered from a human donor who had recovered from COVID-19. CDR3 in amino acids: CASGTTGGLEKLFF. The CDR3 DNA follows: TGTGCCAGCGGTACAACAGGGGGCCTTGAAAAACTGTTTTTT.